One and the same sample provided the 31 T cell receptor beta chains below, sequenced in a study of T cells in Graves' hyperthyroidism and ophthalmopathy. Amplified regions were TCR beta CDR3 sequences from RNA transcripts. The study used the HTBI primer set for a first-round RT-PCR of the TCR CDR3. One entry per CDR3 protein results from TCRdb running MiXCR on the multiplex PCR reads. The repertoire holds fewer than 800,000 distinct CDR3 sequences, with less than 20% as singletons. Sequencing was carried out using blood. All receptors derive from a man aged 18 to 30 with Graves' hyperthyroidism.

This clonotype was seen at least ten times. V usage is TRBV12-3 or TRBV12-4 and J usage is TRBJ1-4, with 12 nucleotides matching TRBD1. The trim removed 4 bases at V and 4 bases at J, leaving 4 bases unmatched. CDR3 length: 16 amino acids. The CDR3 DNA reads as TGTGCCAGCAGTTCGGGACAGGGGGCGATTAATGAAAAACTGTTTTTT. Translation gives CASSSGQGAINEKLFF.

The chain has TRBV7-9 and TRBJ2-2; D is unclear. Trimming removed 5 bases at V and 7 bases at J, with 20 bases between. CDR3 length equals 16 residues. Germline lookup yields CDR1 SEHNR and CDR2 FQNEAQ (reference sequence). CDR3 in DNA: TGTGCCAGCAGCCCCCCCGTGGGGATAGACATCGGGGAGCTGTTTTTT. It encodes CASSPPVGIDIGELFF.

The V call is TRBV5-1, the J call TRBJ1-5; the match to TRBD1 covers 8 bases. The ends lost 0 bases at V and 6 bases at J; junction bases unmatched: 8. The CDR3 totals 16 residues. The germline V gene encodes CDR1 SGHRS and CDR2 YFSETQ. The CDR3 coding sequence is TGCGCCAGCAGCTTGGCAGCAGGGGGCCGGGGTCAGCCCCAGCATTTT. Protein product: CASSLAAGGRGQPQHF.

This chain connects TRBV12-3 or TRBV12-4 to TRBJ2-1; D gene unclear. V was clipped by 8 bases and J by 3 bases, with 23 bases between them. This CDR3 has 17 amino acids. The CDR3 nucleotides are TGTGCCAGCGCATTGCCCTCCTTCCCACCCGGCTACAATGAGCAGTTCTTC. Protein product: CASALPSFPPGYNEQFF.

This clonotype has a count of ten or more. The chain has TRBV18 and TRBJ1-1; D gene uncertain. CDR1 and CDR2 from the germline V gene are KGHSH and LQKENI. The V end lost 3 bases, the J end lost 3 bases, and 14 bases lay between the germline ends. The CDR3 totals 15 residues. The chain's CDR3 is CASSPLGHIYTEAFF. CDR3 in DNA: TGTGCCAGCTCACCCCTAGGGCACATCTACACTGAAGCTTTCTTT.

The chain joins TRBV24-1 to TRBJ2-1; 8 bases agree with TRBD2. V lost 3 bases to trimming and J lost 12 bases; unmatched junction nucleotides: 0. The CDR3 has 11 amino acids. Germline CDR1 is KGHDR and CDR2 is SFDVKD. The CDR3 region has the DNA TGTGCCACCAGTGATGGACTAGCGCAGTTCTTC. Its translation is CATSDGLAQFF.

The chain employs TRBV4-1 and TRBJ2-7, with D perhaps TRBD2 (5 bases). Germline V gives CDR1 MGHRA, CDR2 YSYEKL. The CDR3 runs to 14 residues. Trimming cost V 0 bases and J 3 bases, with 9 bases left between them. CDR3 sequence (DNA): TGCGCCAGCAGCCAAGATGGGGAGCGCTACGAGCAGTACTTC. Protein product: CASSQDGERYEQYF.

This clonotype was seen a few times. The rearrangement links TRBV20-1 to TRBJ2-1; 8 bases agree with TRBD2. CDR3 length: 15 amino acids. The ends lost 3 bases at V and 0 bases at J; junction bases unmatched: 4. Germline lookup yields CDR1 DFQATT and CDR2 SNEGSKA (reference sequence). The CDR3 is CSASRSGSSYNEQFF. As DNA, the CDR3 is TGCAGTGCTAGTAGGAGCGGGAGCTCCTACAATGAGCAGTTCTTC.

V gene TRBV18 combines with J gene TRBJ2-2; D may be TRBD1 or TRBD2 (5 bases each). Trimming pared 3 bases from V and 1 base from J, leaving 12 bases between. Germline CDR1 and CDR2: KGHSH and LQKENI. This CDR3 contains 16 residues. The chain's CDR3 is CASSPRDAQNTGELFF. The CDR3 coding sequence is TGTGCCAGCTCACCTCGGGACGCTCAGAACACCGGGGAGCTGTTTTTT.

Ten or more counts support this clonotype. CDR3 residues: CASSDRGTQYF. The DNA for the CDR3 is TGTGCCAGCAGTGATCGGGGGACGCAGTATTTT. This sequence joins TRBV2 and TRBJ2-3; tentatively, D is TRBD2 (6 bases). This CDR3 contains 11 residues. V was pared by 3 bases and J by 9 bases, with 7 bases between. Germline V gene sequence: CDR1 SNHLY, CDR2 FYNNEI. The whole variable domain, filled in from reference TRBV2 and TRBJ2-3, reads EPEVTQTPSHQVTQMGQEVILRCVPISNHLYFYWYRQILGQKVEFLVSFYNNEISEKSEIFDDQFSVERPDGSNFTLKIRSTKLEDSAMYFCASSDRGTQYFGPGTRLTVL.

There are many counts of this clonotype. This chain uses TRBV29-1 with TRBJ2-7, with D unclear. V was shortened by 4 bases and J by 7 bases, with 11 bases between the two germline ends. Germline loops: CDR1 SQVTM, CDR2 ANQGSEA. The CDR3 has 11 residues. This CDR3 reads CSVGLPEEQYF. CDR3 coding DNA: TGCAGCGTTGGGCTTCCAGAGGAGCAGTACTTC.

This clonotype was seen more than once but under ten times. This chain connects TRBV6-1 to TRBJ1-2; D might be TRBD1 (5 bases). From germline, CDR1 is MNHNS and CDR2 SASEGT. This CDR3 comprises 15 residues. With 1 base removed from V and 0 bases from J, the gap between germline ends came to 9 bases. DNA of the CDR3: TGTGCCAGCAGTGAAGGGGGCAGGGCTAACTATGGCTACACCTTC. It encodes CASSEGGRANYGYTF.

This clonotype was detected many times. The chain carries TRBV5-5 and TRBJ2-7, with no clear D. There are 15 residues in the CDR3. Trimming shortened V by 4 bases and J by 0 bases, and 14 bases separated the two germline ends. Germline assignment: CDR1 SGHKS and CDR2 YYEKEE (reference sequence). The CDR3 DNA reads TGTGCCAGCAGCACCGACTCGCGGAGCTCCTACGAGCAGTACTTC. Translation gives CASSTDSRSSYEQYF.

This clonotype was detected ten times or more. The V call is TRBV2, the J call TRBJ1-2; perhaps TRBD1 as D (6 bases). Deletions cut 8 bases from V and 7 bases from J, with 11 bases between. CDR3 length: 11 residues. In germline, CDR1 is SNHLY, CDR2 FYNNEI. CDR3: CASRQGFGYTF. The CDR3 coding sequence is TGTGCCAGCCGCCAGGGGTTTGGCTACACCTTC.

V and J are TRBV10-3 and TRBJ1-2, with a possible D match to TRBD1 (6 bases). Germline V gives CDR1 ENHRY, CDR2 SYGVKD. V lost 10 bases, J lost 8 bases, and 11 bases lay in between. This CDR3 contains 10 residues. The CDR3 loop is CASFRGGYTF. For the CDR3, the DNA is TGTGCCAGCTTCAGGGGAGGCTACACCTTC.

About this clonotype: The junction and the germline gene differ at one end; a read error may be behind it. The genes are TRBV9 and TRBJ2-3; unclear D gene. There are 12 residues in the CDR3. CDR1 SGDLS and CDR2 YYNGEE come from the germline V gene. The CDR3 is CASSASPDTRYF. The CDR3 bases are TGTGCCAGCAGCGCGAGCCCAGATACGCGGTATTTT.

This clonotype was seen a handful of times. The chain recombines TRBV5-8 with TRBJ2-3; TRBD1 aligns across 7 bases. The trim removed 2 bases at V and 2 bases at J, leaving 5 bases unmatched. The CDR3 consists of 15 residues. The germline gives CDR1 SGHTS, CDR2 YDEGEE. The CDR3 bases are TGTGCCAGCAGCTTAATGGGACAGCCCACAGATACGCAGTATTTT. This encodes CASSLMGQPTDTQYF.

There are many counts of this clonotype. At one of its ends the junction is not consistent with the germline gene, which may arise from a read error. The chain is built from TRBV5-1 and TRBJ1-1; 9 nucleotides align to TRBD1. CDR1 is SGHRS, CDR2 YFSETQ, per germline. The CDR3 has 14 residues. In DNA, the CDR3 is TGTGCCAGCAGTCTACAGGGGGCGAACACTGAAGCTTTCTTT. Translated, it gives CASSLQGANTEAFF.

Remarks on this clonotype: A read error may be the cause here, since a much bigger clone is one base away. The chain carries TRBV30 and TRBJ2-3; the D call may be TRBD1 or TRBD2 (5 bases each). This CDR3 is built from 13 residues. CDR1 is GTSNPN, CDR2 SVGIG, per germline (reference sequence). Here the CDR3 DNA reads TGTGTCTGGAGTGTAGGGGACGCAGATACGCAGTATTTT. It encodes CVWSVGDADTQYF.

This clonotype was picked up many times. The genes are TRBV6-1 and TRBJ1-1; D unresolved. Trimming removed 5 bases at V and 6 bases at J, with 16 bases between. The CDR3 totals 14 residues. Germline V gene sequence: CDR1 MNHNS, CDR2 SASEGT. CDR3 DNA: TGTGCCAGCAGTCGCCTAGGCCCGGACGCTGAAGCTTTCTTT. Residues: CASSRLGPDAEAFF.

The chain couples TRBV30 to TRBJ1-5; weak D call: TRBD1 (6 bases). The CDR3 contains 14 residues. Trimming removed 3 bases from V and 5 bases from J, with 14 bases in between. Germline assignment: CDR1 GTSNPN and CDR2 SVGIG (reference sequence). CDR3 protein: CAWSGRDIDQPQHF. The CDR3 DNA sequence: TGTGCCTGGAGCGGCCGGGACATTGATCAGCCCCAGCATTTT. Complete variable domain (other parts from reference TRBV30 and TRBJ1-5): SQTIHQWPATLVQPVGSPLSLECTVEGTSNPNLYWYRQAAGRGLQLLFYSVGIGQISSEVPQNLSASRPQDRQFILSSKKLLLSDSGFYLCAWSGRDIDQPQHFGDGTRLSIL.

This clonotype was found many times. V and J are TRBV14 and TRBJ1-1; no reliable D call. CDR1 SGHDN and CDR2 FVKESK come from the germline V gene. CDR3 length: 13 amino acids. Trimming left V 4 bases short and J 1 base short, with 7 bases between. CDR3 residues: CASSLQQNTEAFF. In nucleotides, the CDR3 is TGTGCCAGCAGCCTTCAGCAGAACACTGAAGCTTTCTTT.

In regard to this clonotype: Its ends do not fully match the called genes, so a read error is possible. The chain recombines TRBV12-3 or TRBV12-4 with TRBJ1-3, with TRBD1 matching over 7 bases. The CDR3 totals 17 residues. Here the CDR3 reads CASSPWTGFHSGNAIYF. CDR3 DNA: TGTGCCAGCAGTCCTTGGACAGGTTTTCACTCTGGAAACGCCATATATTTT.

This clonotype was counted at least ten times. This chain joins TRBV7-6 and TRBJ2-3; perhaps TRBD2 as D (6 bases). V was shortened by 5 bases and J by 4 bases, with 13 bases between the two germline ends. The CDR3 has 14 residues. Germline values: CDR1 SGHVS, CDR2 FNYEAQ. CDR3 DNA: TGTGCCAGCAGCCGTGGGGGAGGAGCAGATACGCAGTATTTT. Amino acid sequence: CASSRGGGADTQYF.

There are many counts of this clonotype. The chain has TRBV7-2 and TRBJ2-3; 10 bases map to TRBD2. V shed 2 bases, J shed 2 bases, and the junction held 4 bases outside the gene matches. CDR1 is SGHTA, CDR2 FQGNSA, per germline. The CDR3 runs 16 residues. CDR3 amino acids: CASSLSSGSLTDTQYF. The CDR3 DNA reads TGTGCCAGCAGCTTATCTAGCGGGAGCCTCACAGATACGCAGTATTTT. Complete variable domain (other parts from reference TRBV7-2 and TRBJ2-3): GAGVSQSPSNKVTEKGKDVELRCDPISGHTALYWYRQSLGQGLEFLIYFQGNSAPDKSGLPSDRFSAERTGGSVSTLTIQRTQQEDSAVYLCASSLSSGSLTDTQYFGPGTRLTVL.

The J gene is TRBJ2-2, the V gene TRBV5-4; D not resolved. V lost 0 bases and J lost 7, with 7 bases in between. This CDR3 has 13 residues. Germline values: CDR1 SGHNT, CDR2 YYREEE (reference sequence). The CDR3: CASSLEDLGELFF. In DNA form, the CDR3 reads TGTGCCAGCAGCTTGGAGGATCTCGGGGAGCTGTTTTTT.

The chain joins TRBV9 to TRBJ2-1, with TRBD2 matching 9 bases. The germline V gene has CDR1 SGDLS and CDR2 YYNGEE. Trimming took 4 bases from V and 8 from J; bases not matched to a gene: 13. The CDR3 covers 16 residues. CDR3 sequence (DNA): TGTGCCAGCAGCTCCTCCGGGACTAGCCTTTCTGATGAGCAGTTCTTC. It is translated as CASSSSGTSLSDEQFF.

This clonotype was observed a few times. This chain joins TRBV11-3 and TRBJ2-5; TRBD2 is a possible D gene (5 bases). The V gene lost 1 base and the J gene lost 7 bases, with 19 bases spanning the gap. CDR3 size: 16 residues. Looked up from germline, CDR1 is SGHNT and CDR2 is YENEEA. The CDR3 coding sequence is TGTGCCAGCAGCTTAGGGGATCTAGCCTCGTCAGTGACCCAGTACTTC. It is translated as CASSLGDLASSVTQYF. The full variable domain, its missing parts supplied by reference TRBV11-3 and TRBJ2-5, is EAGVVQSPRYKIIEKKQPVAFWCNPISGHNTLYWYLQNLGQGPELLIRYENEEAVDDSQLPKDRFSAERLKGVDSTLKIQPAELGDSAVYLCASSLGDLASSVTQYFGPGTRLLVL.

In this sample, this clonotype turned up once. A read error is possible here, since a much larger clone lies one base away. This chain uses TRBV7-2 with TRBJ2-7; TRBD2 matches 7 bases. V was clipped by 6 bases and J by 3 bases; unmatched bases: 5. CDR1 is SGHTA and CDR2 is FQGNSA in the germline V gene. CDR3 length equals 13 residues. CDR3 amino acids: CTSRRASGYEQYF. The DNA of the CDR3 is TGTACCAGCAGGCGGGCTAGCGGCTACGAGCAGTACTTC. The variable domain in full, with the rest retrieved from reference TRBV7-2 and TRBJ2-7, is GAGVSQSPSNKVTEKGKDVELRCDPISGHTALYWYRQSLGQGLEFLIYFQGNSAPDKSGLPSDRFSAERTGGSVSTLTIQRTQQEDSAVYLCTSRRASGYEQYFGPGTRLTVT.

Ten or more counts support this clonotype. The rearrangement joins TRBV28 to TRBJ2-5; the D gene could be TRBD1 or TRBD2 (5 bases each). The CDR3 sequence is 14 residues long. V gave up 9 bases and J gave up 10 bases, with 24 bases separating them. CDR1 is MDHEN and CDR2 is SYDVKM in the germline V gene. CDR3 bases: TGTGCCAGTTACAAAACGGGGACCCAGGTGATCCAGTACTTC. The encoded protein is CASYKTGTQVIQYF.

The table lists this clonotype with many counts. The V gene is TRBV28, the J gene TRBJ1-5; possibly TRBD1 for D (5 bases). Trimming removed 6 bases at V and 9 bases at J, with 9 bases between. The CDR3 contains 11 residues. The germline V gene encodes CDR1 MDHEN and CDR2 SYDVKM. Here the CDR3 reads CASRGDLPQHF. DNA of the CDR3: TGTGCCAGCAGGGGGGATCTGCCCCAGCATTTT.